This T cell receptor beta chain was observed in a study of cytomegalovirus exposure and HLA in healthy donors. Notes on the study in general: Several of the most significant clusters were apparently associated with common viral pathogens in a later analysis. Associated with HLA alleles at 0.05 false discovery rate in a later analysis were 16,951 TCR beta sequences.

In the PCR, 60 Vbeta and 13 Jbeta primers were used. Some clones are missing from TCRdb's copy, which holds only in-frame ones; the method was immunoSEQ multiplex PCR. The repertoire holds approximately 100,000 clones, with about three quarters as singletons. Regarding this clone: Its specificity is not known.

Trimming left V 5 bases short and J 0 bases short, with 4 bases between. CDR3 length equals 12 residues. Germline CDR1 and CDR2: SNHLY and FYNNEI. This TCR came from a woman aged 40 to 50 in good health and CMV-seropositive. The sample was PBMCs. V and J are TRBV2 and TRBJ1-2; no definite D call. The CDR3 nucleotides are TGTGCCAGCAGTACAGCTAACTATGGCTACACCTTC. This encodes CASSTANYGYTF.